The 26 T cell receptor beta chains reported below all come from one sample, sequenced in a study of T cell repertoires in cytomegalovirus infection. TCRdb processed the reads anew with MiXCR; each CDR3 protein has one entry. Here the sample spans some 240,000 distinct CDR3 sequences, over 15% being singletons. Sequencing was done on a sample of CD8+ T cells from PBMCs. These receptors originate from a human donor in good health (CMV status not recorded). Some clones in this sample may be carry-over from other donors' samples.

The chain has TRBV10-3 and TRBJ1-1; no reliable D call. Trimming shortened V by 0 bases and J by 7 bases, and 6 bases separated the two germline ends. Germline values: CDR1 ENHRY, CDR2 SYGVKD. This CDR3 has 12 residues. The CDR3 sequence: CAISESGSEAFF. CDR3 DNA: TGTGCCATCAGTGAGTCTGGGAGTGAAGCTTTCTTT.

The V call is TRBV28, the J call TRBJ1-1; a possible D gene is TRBD1 (6 bases). Per the germline V gene, CDR1 is MDHEN and CDR2 is SYDVKM. The CDR3 totals 14 residues. Trimming took 5 bases from V and 4 from J, leaving 14 bases between them. CDR3 bases: TGTGCCAGCAGTCCAGGACAGTTGCTCACTGAAGCTTTCTTT. Translation: CASSPGQLLTEAFF.

This clonotype was detected ten times or more. The genes are TRBV7-2 and TRBJ1-4; D ambiguous. This CDR3 contains 19 residues. The germline V gene encodes CDR1 SGHTA and CDR2 FQGNSA. V gave up 0 bases and J gave up 0 bases, with 17 bases separating them. The CDR3 loop is CASSLARLGPFATNEKLFF. The DNA of the CDR3 is TGTGCCAGCAGCTTAGCGCGTCTGGGCCCTTTTGCAACTAATGAAAAACTGTTTTTT. Supplemented by reference TRBV7-2 and TRBJ1-4, the full variable domain reads GAGVSQSPSNKVTEKGKDVELRCDPISGHTALYWYRQSLGQGLEFLIYFQGNSAPDKSGLPSDRFSAERTGGSVSTLTIQRTQQEDSAVYLCASSLARLGPFATNEKLFFGSGTQLSVL.

The CDR3 DNA reads TGTGCCAGCAGCTCGGGGGGGACTAGGTCAGAGACCCAGTACTTC. Amino acids: CASSSGGTRSETQYF. The chain carries TRBV9 and TRBJ2-5, with TRBD2 matching 8 bases. Germline CDR1 SGDLS, CDR2 YYNGEE. This CDR3 spans 15 amino acids. Trimming cost V 4 bases and J 4 bases; bases outside gene matches: 9.

This clonotype was counted ten times or more. This chain joins TRBV10-3 and TRBJ2-5; 7 nucleotides agree with TRBD1. Germline trimming cut 2 bases from V and 3 bases from J; bases unmatched to any gene: 0. This CDR3 region has 13 residues. Germline V lookup: CDR1 ENHRY, CDR2 SYGVKD. The CDR3 DNA follows: TGTGCCATCAGTGAGCAGGGGGAAGAGACCCAGTACTTC. It specifies CAISEQGEETQYF.

This clonotype was observed a few times. The gene calls are TRBV28 and TRBJ2-1; tentatively, D is TRBD1 (5 bases). Looked up from germline, CDR1 is MDHEN and CDR2 is SYDVKM. The V end was cut by 6 bases, the J end by 8 bases, with 20 bases between. The length of the CDR3 is 15 residues. CDR3 sequence reads: CASSNGETWGDEQFF. CDR3 sequence (DNA): TGTGCCAGCAGCAATGGCGAGACGTGGGGCGATGAGCAGTTCTTC.

V and J are TRBV4-1 and TRBJ2-7; D unclear. CDR3 length: 16 residues. CDR1 and CDR2 from the germline V gene are MGHRA and YSYEKL. Trimming took 3 bases from V and 4 from J, leaving 19 bases between them. This CDR3 reads CASSQMDENRLYEQYF. CDR3 nucleotides: TGCGCCAGCAGCCAGATGGACGAGAATAGATTGTACGAGCAGTACTTC.

With respect to this clonotype: A much larger clone lies one base from this, so it may be a read error. The rearrangement joins TRBV6-2 or TRBV6-3 to TRBJ1-1, with D uncertain. CDR1 is MNHEY, CDR2 SVGEGT, per germline. The V and J ends lost 6 bases and 9 bases respectively, with 23 bases between them. The CDR3 has 15 residues. CDR3 bases: TGTGCCAGCAGCAAAACCTTTGGGGAGGCGACTAAAGCTTTCTTT. Amino acid sequence: CASSKTFGEATKAFF.

J is TRBJ2-1 and V is TRBV5-6, with 9 bases lining up with TRBD1. J lost 7 bases, V lost 3 bases, and 11 bases had no gene match. Germline V gene data show CDR1 as SGHDT and CDR2 as YYEEEE. The CDR3 consists of 16 residues. The CDR3 protein is CASSSMTGTGQNEQFF. Here the CDR3 DNA reads TGTGCCAGCAGCTCGATGACCGGGACAGGGCAGAATGAGCAGTTCTTC.

This clonotype showed up many times. The genes are TRBV12-3 or TRBV12-4 and TRBJ1-6; no definite D call. Trimming took 5 bases from V and 9 from J, leaving 20 bases between them. This CDR3 contains 16 residues. CDR3 sequence (DNA): TGTGCCAGCAGTCTTACCCCCCCGGGTTTTCGTTCACCCCTCCACTTT. It translates to CASSLTPPGFRSPLHF.

The chain combines TRBV11-2 with TRBJ2-7, with D tentatively TRBD1 (6 bases). V was trimmed by 0 bases and J by 0 bases, leaving 12 bases between them. This CDR3 spans 16 amino acids. CDR1 and CDR2 from the germline V gene are SGHAT and FQNNGV. In nucleotides, the CDR3 is TGTGCCAGCAGCTTAGATGCTGGACAGAACTCCTACGAGCAGTACTTC. Translating gives CASSLDAGQNSYEQYF.

This clonotype was observed many times. The chain is built from TRBV6-2 or TRBV6-3 and TRBJ2-1; 7 bases fit TRBD1. With 4 bases clipped from V and 0 bases from J, the junction kept 6 bases outside the gene matches. CDR1 is MNHEY and CDR2 is SVGEGT in the germline V gene. The CDR3 covers 16 residues. The CDR3 DNA follows: TGTGCCAGCAGTTCCATCCGGGACAGCTCCTACAATGAGCAGTTCTTC. It specifies CASSSIRDSSYNEQFF.

This clonotype was recorded many times. The chain recombines TRBV7-6 with TRBJ1-2; TRBD1 matches 8 bases. This CDR3 comprises 15 residues. CDR1 and CDR2 (germline): SGHVS, FNYEAQ. V gave up 1 base and J gave up 8 bases; unmatched junction bases: 9. The CDR3 protein is CASSLEETGAGGYTF. Here the CDR3 DNA reads TGTGCCAGCAGCTTAGAAGAGACAGGGGCCGGAGGCTACACCTTC.

V usage is TRBV28 and J usage is TRBJ2-2, with D possibly TRBD2 on 5 matching bases. The CDR3 spans 16 residues. The germline gives CDR1 MDHEN, CDR2 SYDVKM. Trimming shortened V by 7 bases and J by 5 bases, and 20 bases separated the two germline ends. The CDR3 nucleotides read TGTGCCAGCAACCAGTCCCCCCTAGCTGGGACCGGGGAGCTGTTTTTT. Amino acid sequence: CASNQSPLAGTGELFF.

The rearrangement links TRBV20-1 to TRBJ2-1; the D gene is possibly TRBD2 (5 bases). V was pared by 1 base and J by 8 bases, with 9 bases between. This CDR3 spans 12 amino acids. Germline CDR1 is DFQATT and CDR2 is SNEGSKA (reference sequence). The CDR3 DNA sequence: TGCAGTGCTAGAGTGCTAGCCGATGAGCAGTTCTTC. This encodes CSARVLADEQFF.

This clonotype has more than one count but fewer than ten. As DNA, the CDR3 is TGTGCCAGCAGTTACTCCCTAGGGGGGAAAAACATTCAGTACTTC. Its translation is CASSYSLGGKNIQYF. The chain joins TRBV6-2 or TRBV6-3 to TRBJ2-4, with D perhaps given as TRBD1 or TRBD2 (6 bases each). In germline, CDR1 is MNHEY, CDR2 SVGEGT. The CDR3 spans 15 residues. Trimming cost V 0 bases and J 4 bases, with 10 bases left between them.

Ten or more counts support this clonotype. The gene calls are TRBV24-1 and TRBJ1-2; TRBD1 might be the D (5 bases). V gave up 3 bases and J gave up 6 bases, with 19 bases separating them. CDR3 length: 16 residues. Germline CDR1 KGHDR, CDR2 SFDVKD. DNA for the CDR3: TGTGCCACCAGTGATAAATCCGCGACAAGGGGCGATGGCTACACCTTC. Its protein is CATSDKSATRGDGYTF.

The chain combines TRBV6-2 or TRBV6-3 with TRBJ2-2; D call uncertain. The length of the CDR3 is 13 residues. Germline V lookup: CDR1 MNHEY, CDR2 SVGEGT. Trimming cost V 1 base and J 6 bases, with 6 bases left between them. CDR3 in DNA: TGTGCCAGCAGTTACTTATGGCCCGGGGAGCTGTTTTTT. Its protein product is CASSYLWPGELFF.

This clonotype appeared a few times. The gene calls are TRBV20-1 and TRBJ2-4, with D perhaps TRBD2 (7 bases). There are 14 residues in the CDR3. The germline V gene encodes CDR1 DFQATT and CDR2 SNEGSKA (reference sequence). The ends were cut back, 5 bases at V and 5 bases at J, with 16 bases in the middle. CDR3 loop: CSAPTWGGENIQYF. The CDR3 coding sequence is TGCAGTGCTCCTACCTGGGGGGGCGAAAACATTCAGTACTTC.

There are many counts of this clonotype. J is TRBJ1-2 and V is TRBV5-1; D might be TRBD1 (6 bases). From germline, CDR1 is SGHRS and CDR2 YFSETQ. The CDR3 has 16 amino acids. V was shortened by 0 bases and J by 0 bases, with 12 bases between the two germline ends. The CDR3 bases are TGCGCCAGCAGCTTGGGTCACAGGGAAGCTAACTATGGCTACACCTTC. Protein product: CASSLGHREANYGYTF.

This clonotype has only a few counts. The J gene is TRBJ2-2, the V gene TRBV5-1; D gene ambiguous. Per germline, CDR1 SGHRS and CDR2 YFSETQ. The CDR3 sequence is 17 residues long. Trimming took off 5 bases at V and 8 bases at J, with 25 bases between the two ends. CDR3 region: CASSFPGYTPQSGELFF. The CDR3 DNA is TGCGCCAGCAGTTTCCCCGGGTACACGCCTCAGTCGGGGGAGCTGTTTTTT.

This clonotype was counted between two and nine times. The CDR3 reads CASSHRGVTEAFF. The DNA for the CDR3 is TGTGCCAGCAGCCACCGCGGTGTAACTGAAGCTTTCTTT. V and J are TRBV28 and TRBJ1-1; D remains ambiguous. The CDR3 has 13 residues. Germline CDR1 is MDHEN and CDR2 is SYDVKM. Trimming pared 6 bases from V and 5 bases from J, leaving 13 bases between.

The chain employs TRBV2 and TRBJ1-4, with D hard to call. The CDR3 runs 14 residues. CDR1 is SNHLY and CDR2 is FYNNEI in the germline V gene. Trimming removed 6 bases from V and 7 bases from J, with 15 bases in between. The CDR3 nucleotides are TGTGCCAGCAGCGGCTCGGGCGCAGGTGAAAAACTGTTTTTT. Encoded protein: CASSGSGAGEKLFF.

The DNA of the CDR3 is TGTGCCAGCAGTGAATGGGGGCGGGGGCTAGCCAAAAACATTCAGTACTTC. Encoded protein: CASSEWGRGLAKNIQYF. The chain is built from TRBV6-1 and TRBJ2-4, with D possibly TRBD2 on 7 matching bases. V was trimmed by 2 bases and J by 0 bases, leaving 14 bases between them. Germline V lookup: CDR1 MNHNS, CDR2 SASEGT. This CDR3 has 17 amino acids.

With respect to this clonotype: This may stem from a read error, because a much larger clone lies one nucleotide away. This chain joins TRBV28 and TRBJ1-4; TRBD1 matches 7 bases. Germline V gives CDR1 MDHEN, CDR2 SYDVKM. The CDR3 is 18 amino acids. The CDR3 sequence is CASSPYLAGGATNEKLLF. The CDR3, as DNA: TGTGCCAGCAGTCCCTACCTGGCAGGGGGGGCAACTAATGAAAAACTGCTTTTT.

This clonotype was detected ten times or more. V is TRBV7-8 and J is TRBJ1-1; no definite D call. In germline, CDR1 is SGHVS, CDR2 FQNEAQ. V dropped 7 bases and J dropped 6 bases, with 18 bases sitting between them. CDR3 length: 14 amino acids. CDR3 residues: CASTVGAGVAEAFF. The DNA of the CDR3 is TGTGCCAGCACCGTCGGCGCAGGCGTGGCTGAAGCTTTCTTT.